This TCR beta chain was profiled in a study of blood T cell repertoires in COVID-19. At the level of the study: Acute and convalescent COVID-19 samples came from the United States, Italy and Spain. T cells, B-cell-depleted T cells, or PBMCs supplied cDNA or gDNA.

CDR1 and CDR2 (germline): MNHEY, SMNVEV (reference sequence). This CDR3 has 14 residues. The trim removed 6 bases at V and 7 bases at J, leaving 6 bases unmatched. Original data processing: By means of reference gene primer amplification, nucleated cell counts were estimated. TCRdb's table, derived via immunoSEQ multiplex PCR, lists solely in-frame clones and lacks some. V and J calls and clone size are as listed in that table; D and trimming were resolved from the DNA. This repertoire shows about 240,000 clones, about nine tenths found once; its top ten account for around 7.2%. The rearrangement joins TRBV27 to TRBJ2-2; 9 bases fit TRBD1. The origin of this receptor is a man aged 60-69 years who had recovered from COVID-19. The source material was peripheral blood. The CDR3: CASRGTGFDGELFF. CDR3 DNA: TGTGCCAGCAGGGGGACAGGGTTTGACGGGGAGCTGTTTTTT.